The T cell receptor beta chain under discussion was sequenced for a study of blood T cell repertoires in COVID-19. Study context: The origin of the acute and convalescent COVID-19 samples was the United States, Italy and Spain. In each case, the material was cDNA or gDNA derived from T cells, B-cell-depleted T cells, or PBMCs.

Original handling: Reference gene primer amplification gave nucleated cell count estimates. Clones were read by immunoSEQ multiplex PCR, and TCRdb kept only the in-frame ones, dropping some. That table is the source of V, J and clone size, and D and trimming were worked out from the DNA. Among 110,000 to 150,000 clones listed, under 90% were seen once. Unmatched junction bases numbered 9, after V lost 7 bases and J lost 6 bases. This CDR3 contains 14 residues. Germline loops: CDR1 LNHDA, CDR2 SQIVND (reference sequence). Sequenced: peripheral blood. The chain is built from TRBV19 and TRBJ1-5, with TRBD1 matching over 7 bases. This sequence was found in a human donor in a cohort sampled during active COVID-19. In DNA, the CDR3 is TGTGCCAGTATGAGACAGGGATACGGTCAGCCCCAGCATTTT. Protein: CASMRQGYGQPQHF.